This TCR beta chain is from a study of blood T cell repertoires in COVID-19. The wider study: The analysed material was cDNA or gDNA that came from T cells, B-cell-depleted T cells, or PBMCs.

Seattle patient enrollment occurred during active infection, with longitudinal follow-up thereafter. The data were produced by immunoSEQ multiplex PCR, yet TCRdb's version contains in-frame clones alone and is incomplete. This table holds about 200,000 clones, around 87% found once. CDR1 MNHEY and CDR2 SVGEGT come from the germline V gene. V lost 1 base and J lost 8; bases outside the gene matches: 7. The CDR3 totals 14 residues. The specimen was peripheral blood. V and J are TRBV6-2 or TRBV6-3 and TRBJ1-1, with 7 nucleotides matching TRBD1. The TCR comes from a woman aged 45-65 years with COVID-19, enrolled during active disease. CDR3 sequence: CASSYWGPTGEAFF. Here the CDR3 DNA reads TGTGCCAGCAGTTACTGGGGGCCGACAGGGGAAGCTTTCTTT.